This TCR beta chain was identified in a study of CD8+ T cells in alopecia areata. Study at large: Patients received oral tofacitinib, 5 to 10 mg twice daily, for moderate-to-severe alopecia areata. Severity was scored as percentage of affected scalp area in treated patients. Study-level points and caveats: In scalp, tofacitinib significantly decreased clonality and expanded CD8+ clones among the top 100. With just one nonresponder, it is still uncertain whether baseline CD8+ expansion relates to response.

Treatment meaning: oral pan-JAK inhibitor, 5-10 mg twice daily. The V gene end was trimmed by 5 bases and the J gene end by 2 bases; junction bases not matched to a gene: 1. Germline V lookup: CDR1 LNHDA, CDR2 SQIVND (reference sequence). The CDR3 spans 13 residues. RNA was isolated and reverse transcribed to cDNA, the sequencing template. Produced via immunoSEQ multiplex PCR; TCRdb's table is partial and in-frame only. Of about 150,000 clones in the sample, about 51% were seen once. Details on this clone: Its antigen remains unidentified.

The rearrangement uses TRBV19 and TRBJ1-2; 8 nucleotides match TRBD1. This clonotype originated in a human donor with alopecia areata. Sequencing used CD8+ T cells sorted from blood, obtained at week 4, from a patient treated with tofacitinib. CDR3 amino acids: CASSDRGNYGYTF. As DNA, the CDR3 is TGTGCCAGTAGTGACAGGGGAAACTATGGCTACACCTTC.